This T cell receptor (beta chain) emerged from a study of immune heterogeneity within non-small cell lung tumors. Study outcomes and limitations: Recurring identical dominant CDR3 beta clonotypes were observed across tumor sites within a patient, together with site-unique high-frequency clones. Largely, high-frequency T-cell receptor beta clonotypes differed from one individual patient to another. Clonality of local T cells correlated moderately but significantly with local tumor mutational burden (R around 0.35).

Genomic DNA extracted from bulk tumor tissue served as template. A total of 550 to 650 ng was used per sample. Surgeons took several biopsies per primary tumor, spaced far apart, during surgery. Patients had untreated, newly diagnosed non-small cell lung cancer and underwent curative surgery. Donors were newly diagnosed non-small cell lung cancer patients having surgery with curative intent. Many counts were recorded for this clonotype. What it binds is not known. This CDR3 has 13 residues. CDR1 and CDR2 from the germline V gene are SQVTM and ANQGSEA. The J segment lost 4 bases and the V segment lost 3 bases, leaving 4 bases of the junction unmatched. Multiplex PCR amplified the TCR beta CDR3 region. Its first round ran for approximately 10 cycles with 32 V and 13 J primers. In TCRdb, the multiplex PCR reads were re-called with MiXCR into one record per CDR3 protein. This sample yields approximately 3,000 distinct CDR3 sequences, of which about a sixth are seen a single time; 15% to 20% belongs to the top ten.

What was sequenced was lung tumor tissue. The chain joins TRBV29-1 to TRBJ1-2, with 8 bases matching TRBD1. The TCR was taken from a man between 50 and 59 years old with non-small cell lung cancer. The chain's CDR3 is CSVDRRGLYGYTF. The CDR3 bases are TGCAGCGTTGACCGCAGGGGGCTCTATGGCTACACCTTC.